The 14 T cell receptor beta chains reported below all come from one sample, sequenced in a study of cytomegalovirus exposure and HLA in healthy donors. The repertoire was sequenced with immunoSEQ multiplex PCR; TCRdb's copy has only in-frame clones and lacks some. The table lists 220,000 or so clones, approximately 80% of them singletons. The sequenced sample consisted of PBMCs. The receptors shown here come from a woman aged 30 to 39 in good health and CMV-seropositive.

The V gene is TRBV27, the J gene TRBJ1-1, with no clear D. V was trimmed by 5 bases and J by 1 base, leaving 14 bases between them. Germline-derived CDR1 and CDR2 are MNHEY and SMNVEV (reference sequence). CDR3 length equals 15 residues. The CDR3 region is CASSPSSKGNTEAFF. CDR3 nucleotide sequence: TGTGCCAGCAGTCCCTCCAGTAAAGGGAACACTGAAGCTTTCTTT.

The CDR3 sequence: CAISGRYGPEGDTQYF. CDR3 nucleotides: TGTGCCATCAGTGGGAGGTATGGGCCCGAGGGGGATACGCAGTATTTT. The chain joins TRBV10-3 to TRBJ2-3, with D perhaps matching TRBD1 or TRBD2 (5 bases each). The CDR3 runs to 16 residues. Trimming took off 4 bases at V and 6 bases at J, with 20 bases between the two ends. The germline CDR1 and CDR2 sequences are ENHRY and SYGVKD.

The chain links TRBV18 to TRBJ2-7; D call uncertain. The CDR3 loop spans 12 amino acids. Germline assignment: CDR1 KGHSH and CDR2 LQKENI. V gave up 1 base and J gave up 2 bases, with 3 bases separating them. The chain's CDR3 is CASSPQTYEQYF. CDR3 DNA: TGTGCCAGCTCACCACAAACCTACGAGCAGTACTTC.

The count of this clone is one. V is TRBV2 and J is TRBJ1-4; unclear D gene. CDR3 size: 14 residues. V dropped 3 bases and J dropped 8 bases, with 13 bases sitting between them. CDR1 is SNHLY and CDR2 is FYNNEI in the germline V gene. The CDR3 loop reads CASSDPDLTEKLFF. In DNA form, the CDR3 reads TGTGCCAGCAGTGACCCGGACCTTACCGAAAAACTGTTTTTT.

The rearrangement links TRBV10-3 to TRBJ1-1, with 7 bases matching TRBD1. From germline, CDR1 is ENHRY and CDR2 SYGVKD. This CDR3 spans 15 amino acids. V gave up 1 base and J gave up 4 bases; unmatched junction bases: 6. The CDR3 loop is CAISEYDRDSTEAFF. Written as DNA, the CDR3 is TGTGCCATCAGTGAGTACGACAGGGACTCCACTGAAGCTTTCTTT.

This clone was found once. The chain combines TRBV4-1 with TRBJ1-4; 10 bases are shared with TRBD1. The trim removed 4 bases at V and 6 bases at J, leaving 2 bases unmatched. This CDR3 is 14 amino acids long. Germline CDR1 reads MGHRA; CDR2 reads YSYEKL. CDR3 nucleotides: TGCGCCAGCAGCCGCGGGACAGGGGATGAAAAACTGTTTTTT. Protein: CASSRGTGDEKLFF.

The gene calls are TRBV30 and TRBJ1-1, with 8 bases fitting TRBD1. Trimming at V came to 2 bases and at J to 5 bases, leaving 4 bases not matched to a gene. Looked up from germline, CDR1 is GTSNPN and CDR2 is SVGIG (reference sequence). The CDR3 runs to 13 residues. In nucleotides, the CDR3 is TGTGCCTGGAGTCAGGGGGCGGGTACTGAAGCTTTCTTT. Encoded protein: CAWSQGAGTEAFF.

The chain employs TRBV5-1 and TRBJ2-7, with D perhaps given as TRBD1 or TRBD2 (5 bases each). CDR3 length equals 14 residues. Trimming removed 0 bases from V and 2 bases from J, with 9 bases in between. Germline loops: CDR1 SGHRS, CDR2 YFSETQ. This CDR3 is CASSLVSGPYEQYF. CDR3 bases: TGCGCCAGCAGCTTGGTTTCGGGACCCTACGAGCAGTACTTC. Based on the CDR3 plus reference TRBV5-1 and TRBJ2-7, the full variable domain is KAGVTQTPRYLIKTRGQQVTLSCSPISGHRSVSWYQQTPGQGLQFLFEYFSETQRNKGNFPGRFSGRQFSNSRSEMNVSTLELGDSALYLCASSLVSGPYEQYFGPGTRLTVT.

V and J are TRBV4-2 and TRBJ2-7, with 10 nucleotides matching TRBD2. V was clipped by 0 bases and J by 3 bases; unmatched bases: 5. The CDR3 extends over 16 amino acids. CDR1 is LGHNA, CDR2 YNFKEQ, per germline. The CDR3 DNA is TGTGCCAGCAGCCAAGAACGAGCGGGAGGGAACTACGAGCAGTACTTC. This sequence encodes CASSQERAGGNYEQYF.

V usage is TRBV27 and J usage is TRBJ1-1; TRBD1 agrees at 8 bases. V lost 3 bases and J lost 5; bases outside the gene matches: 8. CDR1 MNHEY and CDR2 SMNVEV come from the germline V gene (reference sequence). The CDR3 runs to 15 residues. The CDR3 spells CASSFSGQAATEAFF. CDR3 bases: TGTGCCAGCAGTTTTTCGGGACAGGCGGCAACTGAAGCTTTCTTT.

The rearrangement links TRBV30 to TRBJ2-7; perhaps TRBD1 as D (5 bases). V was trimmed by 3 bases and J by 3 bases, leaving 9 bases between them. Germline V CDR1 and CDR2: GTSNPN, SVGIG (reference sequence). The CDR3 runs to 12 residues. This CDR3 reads CAWSLQDYEQYF. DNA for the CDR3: TGTGCCTGGAGCTTACAGGACTACGAGCAGTACTTC.

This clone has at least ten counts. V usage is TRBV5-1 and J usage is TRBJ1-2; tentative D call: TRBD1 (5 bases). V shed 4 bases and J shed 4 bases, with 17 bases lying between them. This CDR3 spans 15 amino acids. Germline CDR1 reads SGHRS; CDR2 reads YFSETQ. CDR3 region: CASSPYPDTSYGYTF. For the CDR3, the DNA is TGCGCCAGCAGCCCCTACCCGGACACCTCCTATGGCTACACCTTC. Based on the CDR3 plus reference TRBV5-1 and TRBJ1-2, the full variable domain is KAGVTQTPRYLIKTRGQQVTLSCSPISGHRSVSWYQQTPGQGLQFLFEYFSETQRNKGNFPGRFSGRQFSNSRSEMNVSTLELGDSALYLCASSPYPDTSYGYTFGSGTRLTVV.

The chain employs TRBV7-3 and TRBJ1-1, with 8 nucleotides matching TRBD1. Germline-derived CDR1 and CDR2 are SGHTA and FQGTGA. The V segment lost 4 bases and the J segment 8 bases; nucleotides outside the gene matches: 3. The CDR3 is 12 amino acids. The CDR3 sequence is CASSYRQGEAFF. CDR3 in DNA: TGTGCCAGCAGCTATCGACAGGGGGAAGCTTTCTTT.

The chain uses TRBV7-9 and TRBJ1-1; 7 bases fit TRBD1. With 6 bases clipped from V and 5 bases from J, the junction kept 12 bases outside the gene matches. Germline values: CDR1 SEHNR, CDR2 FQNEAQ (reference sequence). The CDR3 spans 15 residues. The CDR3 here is CASRLSGTALTEAFF. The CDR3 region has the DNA TGTGCCAGCAGGTTGAGTGGGACAGCCTTGACTGAAGCTTTCTTT.